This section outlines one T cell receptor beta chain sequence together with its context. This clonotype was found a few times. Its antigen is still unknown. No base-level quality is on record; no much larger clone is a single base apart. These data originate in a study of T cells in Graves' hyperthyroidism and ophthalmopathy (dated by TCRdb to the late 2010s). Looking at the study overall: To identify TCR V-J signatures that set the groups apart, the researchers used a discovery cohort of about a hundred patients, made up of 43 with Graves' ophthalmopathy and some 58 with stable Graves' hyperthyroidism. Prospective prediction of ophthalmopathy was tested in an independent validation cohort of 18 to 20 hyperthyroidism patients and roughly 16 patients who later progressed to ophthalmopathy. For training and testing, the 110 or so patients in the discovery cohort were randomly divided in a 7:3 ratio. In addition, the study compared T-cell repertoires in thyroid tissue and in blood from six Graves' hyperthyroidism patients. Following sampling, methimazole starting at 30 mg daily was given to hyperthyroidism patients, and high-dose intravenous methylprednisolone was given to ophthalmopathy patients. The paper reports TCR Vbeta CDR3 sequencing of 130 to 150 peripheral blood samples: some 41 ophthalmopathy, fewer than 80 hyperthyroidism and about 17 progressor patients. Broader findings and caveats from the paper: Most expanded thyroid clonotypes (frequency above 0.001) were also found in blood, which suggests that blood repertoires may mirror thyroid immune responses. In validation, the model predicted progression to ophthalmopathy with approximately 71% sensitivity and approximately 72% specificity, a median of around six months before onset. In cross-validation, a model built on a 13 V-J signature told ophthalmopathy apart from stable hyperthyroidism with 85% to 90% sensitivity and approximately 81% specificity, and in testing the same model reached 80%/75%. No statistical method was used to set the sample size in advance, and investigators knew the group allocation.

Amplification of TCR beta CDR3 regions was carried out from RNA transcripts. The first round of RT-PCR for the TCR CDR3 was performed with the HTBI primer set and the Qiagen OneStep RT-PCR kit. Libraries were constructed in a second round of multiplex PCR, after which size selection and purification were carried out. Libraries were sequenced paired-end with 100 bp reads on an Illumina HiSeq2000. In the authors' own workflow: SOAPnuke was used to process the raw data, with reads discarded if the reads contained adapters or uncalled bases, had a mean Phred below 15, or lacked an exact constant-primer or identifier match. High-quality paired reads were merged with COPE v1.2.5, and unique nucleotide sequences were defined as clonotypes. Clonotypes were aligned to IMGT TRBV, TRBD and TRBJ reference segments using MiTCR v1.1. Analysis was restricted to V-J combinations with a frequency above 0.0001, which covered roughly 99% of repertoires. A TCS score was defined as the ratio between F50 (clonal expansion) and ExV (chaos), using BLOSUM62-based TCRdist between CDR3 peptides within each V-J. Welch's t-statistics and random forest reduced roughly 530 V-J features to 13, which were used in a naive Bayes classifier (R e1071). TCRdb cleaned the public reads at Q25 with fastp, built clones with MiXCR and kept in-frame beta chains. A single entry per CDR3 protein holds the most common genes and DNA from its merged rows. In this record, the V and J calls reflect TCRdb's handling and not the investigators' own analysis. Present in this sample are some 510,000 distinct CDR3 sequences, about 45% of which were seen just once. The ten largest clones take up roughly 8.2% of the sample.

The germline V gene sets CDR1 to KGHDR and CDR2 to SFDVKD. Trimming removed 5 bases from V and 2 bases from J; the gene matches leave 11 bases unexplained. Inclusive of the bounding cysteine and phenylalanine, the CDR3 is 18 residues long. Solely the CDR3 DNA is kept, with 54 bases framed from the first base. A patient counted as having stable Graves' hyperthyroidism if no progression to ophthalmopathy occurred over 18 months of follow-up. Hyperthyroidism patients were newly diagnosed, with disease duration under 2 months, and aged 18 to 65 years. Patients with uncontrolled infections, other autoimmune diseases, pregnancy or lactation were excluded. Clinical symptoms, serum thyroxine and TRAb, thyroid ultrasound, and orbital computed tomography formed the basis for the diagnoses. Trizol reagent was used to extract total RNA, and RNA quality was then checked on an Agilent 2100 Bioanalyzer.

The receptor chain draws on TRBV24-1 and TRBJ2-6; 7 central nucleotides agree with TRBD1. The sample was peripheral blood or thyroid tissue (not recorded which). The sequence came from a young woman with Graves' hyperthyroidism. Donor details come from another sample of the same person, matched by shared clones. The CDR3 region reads CATSAGKQGTAGANVLTF. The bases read TGTGCCACCAGTGCTGGAAAACAGGGGACAGCTGGGGCCAACGTCCTGACTTTC.